This T cell receptor (beta chain) appears in the sequencing data of a study of blood T cells in healthy people across ages. V shed 2 bases and J 5 bases; nucleotides not matched to a gene: 3. The CDR3 totals 15 residues. Overall study findings and caveats: Significant beta diversity loss was already apparent by age roughly 38, declining roughly linearly.

With a J-beta primer mix and a sample-barcoded 5' primer, a second PCR ran roughly 6 to 11 cycles. TCRdb fed the 5' RACE reads into MiXCR, producing one record per CDR3 protein. The table shows 550,000 to 600,000 distinct CDR3 sequences, with roughly 48% occurring only once. To note about this clonotype: Its antigen is unknown.

This chain links TRBV12-3 or TRBV12-4 with TRBJ2-3, with TRBD2 matching 11 bases. The receptor was isolated from a man older than 75 in good health. What was sequenced was blood. The CDR3, as DNA: TGTGCCAGCAGTTTATTCGGGACTAGCGGAGATACGCAGTATTTT. Translation: CASSLFGTSGDTQYF.